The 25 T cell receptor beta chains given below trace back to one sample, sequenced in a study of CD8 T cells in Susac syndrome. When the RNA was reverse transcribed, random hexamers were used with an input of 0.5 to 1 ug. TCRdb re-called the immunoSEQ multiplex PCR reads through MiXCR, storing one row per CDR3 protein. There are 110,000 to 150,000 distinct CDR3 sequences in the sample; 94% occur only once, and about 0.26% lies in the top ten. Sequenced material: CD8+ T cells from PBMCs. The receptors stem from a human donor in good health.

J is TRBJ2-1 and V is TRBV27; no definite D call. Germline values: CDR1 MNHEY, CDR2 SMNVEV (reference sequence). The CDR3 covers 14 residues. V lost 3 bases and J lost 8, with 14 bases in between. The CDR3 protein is CASSFDSYGDEQFF. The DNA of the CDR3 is TGTGCCAGCAGTTTCGACTCTTACGGCGATGAGCAGTTCTTC.

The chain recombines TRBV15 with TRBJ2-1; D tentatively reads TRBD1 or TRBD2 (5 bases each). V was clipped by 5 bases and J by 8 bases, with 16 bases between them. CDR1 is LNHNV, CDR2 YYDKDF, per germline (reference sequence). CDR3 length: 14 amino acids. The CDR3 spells CATSRTGRIHEQFF. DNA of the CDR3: TGTGCCACCAGCCGGACGGGGCGGATTCATGAGCAGTTCTTC.

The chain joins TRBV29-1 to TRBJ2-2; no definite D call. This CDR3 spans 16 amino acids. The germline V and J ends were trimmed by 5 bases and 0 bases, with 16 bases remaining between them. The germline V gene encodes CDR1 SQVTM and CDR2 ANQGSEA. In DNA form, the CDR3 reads TGCAGCGTTCTGGCCCTCAGCAACGCGAACACCGGGGAGCTGTTTTTT. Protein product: CSVLALSNANTGELFF.

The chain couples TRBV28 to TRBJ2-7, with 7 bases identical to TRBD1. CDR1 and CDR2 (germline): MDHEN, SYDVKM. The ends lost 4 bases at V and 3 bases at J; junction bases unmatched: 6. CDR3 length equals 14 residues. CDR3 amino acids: CASSSVTGNYEQYF. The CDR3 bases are TGTGCCAGCAGTTCCGTGACAGGGAACTACGAGCAGTACTTC.

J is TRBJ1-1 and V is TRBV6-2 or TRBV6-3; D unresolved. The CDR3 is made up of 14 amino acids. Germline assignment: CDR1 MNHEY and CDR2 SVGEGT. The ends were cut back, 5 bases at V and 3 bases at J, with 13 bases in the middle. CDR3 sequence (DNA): TGTGCCAGCAGTCCCTTCAACCAGGACACTGAAGCTTTCTTT. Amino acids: CASSPFNQDTEAFF.

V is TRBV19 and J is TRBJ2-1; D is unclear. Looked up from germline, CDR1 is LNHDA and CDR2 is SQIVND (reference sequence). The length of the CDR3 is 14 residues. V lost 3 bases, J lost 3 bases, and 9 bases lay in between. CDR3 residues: CASSIRLSYNEQFF. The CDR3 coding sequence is TGTGCCAGTAGTATTCGACTCAGCTACAATGAGCAGTTCTTC.

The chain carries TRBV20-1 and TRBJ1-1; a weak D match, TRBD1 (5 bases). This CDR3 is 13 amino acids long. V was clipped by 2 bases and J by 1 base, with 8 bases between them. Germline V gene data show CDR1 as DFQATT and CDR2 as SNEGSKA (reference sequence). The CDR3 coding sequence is TGCAGTGCTAGAAGAACAGGGAACACTGAAGCTTTCTTT. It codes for CSARRTGNTEAFF.

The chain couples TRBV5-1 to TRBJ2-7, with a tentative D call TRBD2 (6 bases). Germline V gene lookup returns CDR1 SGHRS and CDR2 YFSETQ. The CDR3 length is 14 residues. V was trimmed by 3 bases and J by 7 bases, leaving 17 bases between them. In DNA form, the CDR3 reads TGCGCCAGCAGCTCGACCGGGACTCAGGAAGAGCAGTACTTC. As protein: CASSSTGTQEEQYF.

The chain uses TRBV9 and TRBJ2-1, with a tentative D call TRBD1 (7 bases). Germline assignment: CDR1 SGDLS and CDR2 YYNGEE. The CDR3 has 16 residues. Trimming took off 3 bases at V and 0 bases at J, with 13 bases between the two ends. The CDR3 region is CASSEEGASSYNEQFF. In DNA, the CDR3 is TGTGCCAGCAGCGAGGAGGGGGCTAGCTCCTACAATGAGCAGTTCTTC.

CDR3 residues: CASSPVHRGWGEKLFF. The CDR3 DNA reads as TGTGCCAGCAGCCCCGTCCACAGGGGTTGGGGTGAAAAACTGTTTTTT. The chain combines TRBV7-8 with TRBJ1-4; 7 nucleotides line up with TRBD1. Germline V gene sequence: CDR1 SGHVS, CDR2 FQNEAQ. The CDR3 is 16 residues long. The V segment lost 5 bases and the J segment 7 bases; nucleotides outside the gene matches: 13.

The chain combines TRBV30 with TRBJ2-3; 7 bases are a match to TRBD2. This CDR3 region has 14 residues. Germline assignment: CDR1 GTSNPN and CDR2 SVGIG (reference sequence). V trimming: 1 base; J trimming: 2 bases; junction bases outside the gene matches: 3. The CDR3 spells CAWSGSGTTDTQYF. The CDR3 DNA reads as TGTGCCTGGAGTGGCAGCGGGACCACAGATACGCAGTATTTT.

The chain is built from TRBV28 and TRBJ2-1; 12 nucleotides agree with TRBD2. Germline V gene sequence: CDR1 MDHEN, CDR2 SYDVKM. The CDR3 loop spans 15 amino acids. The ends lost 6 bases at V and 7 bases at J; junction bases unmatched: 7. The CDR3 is CASRLGLAGRNEQFF. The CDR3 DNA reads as TGTGCCAGCAGGCTCGGACTAGCGGGAAGGAATGAGCAGTTCTTC. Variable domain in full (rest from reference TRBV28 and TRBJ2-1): DVKVTQSSRYLVKRTGEKVFLECVQDMDHENMFWYRQDPGLGLRLIYFSYDVKMKEKGDIPEGYSVSREKKERFSLILESASTNQTSMYLCASRLGLAGRNEQFFGPGTRLTVL.

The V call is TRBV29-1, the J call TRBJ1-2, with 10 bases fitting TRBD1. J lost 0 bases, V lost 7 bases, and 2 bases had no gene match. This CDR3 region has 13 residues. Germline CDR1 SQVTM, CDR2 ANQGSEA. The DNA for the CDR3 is TGCAGCGCCGGGACAGGGGCTAACTATGGCTACACCTTC. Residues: CSAGTGANYGYTF.

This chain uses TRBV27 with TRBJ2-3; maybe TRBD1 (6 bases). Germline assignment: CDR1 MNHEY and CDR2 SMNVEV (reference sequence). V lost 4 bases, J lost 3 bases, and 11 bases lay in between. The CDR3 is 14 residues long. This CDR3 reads CASSSIQGTDTQYF. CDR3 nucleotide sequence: TGTGCCAGCAGTTCCATACAGGGAACAGATACGCAGTATTTT.

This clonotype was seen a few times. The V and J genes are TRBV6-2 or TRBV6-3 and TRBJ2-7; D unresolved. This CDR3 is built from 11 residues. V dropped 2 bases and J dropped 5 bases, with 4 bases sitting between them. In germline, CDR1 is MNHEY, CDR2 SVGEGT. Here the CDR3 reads CASSYGHEQYF. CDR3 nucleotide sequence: TGTGCCAGCAGTTACGGCCACGAGCAGTACTTC.

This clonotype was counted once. CDR3 loop: CASSAGTEEYEQYF. The CDR3, as DNA: TGTGCCAGTAGTGCCGGGACAGAAGAGTACGAGCAGTACTTC. The V and J genes are TRBV19 and TRBJ2-7; 7 bases match TRBD1. CDR3 length: 14 residues. CDR1 is LNHDA and CDR2 is SQIVND in the germline V gene (reference sequence). V dropped 5 bases and J dropped 4; count of bases not matched to a gene: 8.

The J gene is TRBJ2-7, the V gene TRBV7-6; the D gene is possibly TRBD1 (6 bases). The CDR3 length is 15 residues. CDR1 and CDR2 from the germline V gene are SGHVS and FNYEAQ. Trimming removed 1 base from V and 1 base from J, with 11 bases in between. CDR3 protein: CASSLGLGGSYEQYF. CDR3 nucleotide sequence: TGTGCCAGCAGCTTAGGTTTAGGGGGTTCCTACGAGCAGTACTTC. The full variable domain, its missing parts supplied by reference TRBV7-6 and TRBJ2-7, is GAGVSQSPRYKVTKRGQDVALRCDPISGHVSLYWYRQALGQGPEFLTYFNYEAQQDKSGLPNDRFSAERPEGSISTLTIQRTEQRDSAMYRCASSLGLGGSYEQYFGPGTRLTVT.

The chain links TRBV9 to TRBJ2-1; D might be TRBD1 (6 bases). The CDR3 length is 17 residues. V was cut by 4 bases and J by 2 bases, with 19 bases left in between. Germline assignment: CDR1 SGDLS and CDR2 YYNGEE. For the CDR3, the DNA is TGTGCCAGCAGCCATACCTCCGAAGGACAGACCTACAATGAGCAGTTCTTC. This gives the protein CASSHTSEGQTYNEQFF. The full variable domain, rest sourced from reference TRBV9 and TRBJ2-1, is DSGVTQTPKHLITATGQRVTLRCSPRSGDLSVYWYQQSLDQGLQFLIQYYNGEERAKGNILERFSAQQFPDLHSELNLSSLELGDSALYFCASSHTSEGQTYNEQFFGPGTRLTVL.

CDR3 protein: CASSTGQLEGTQYF. CDR3 nucleotides: TGTGCCAGCAGCACAGGACAGTTAGAGGGGACCCAGTACTTC. The chain is built from TRBV11-2 and TRBJ2-5, with TRBD1 as a possible D gene (6 bases). Germline V gives CDR1 SGHAT, CDR2 FQNNGV. V was clipped by 5 bases and J by 7 bases, with 17 bases between them. The CDR3 loop spans 14 amino acids.

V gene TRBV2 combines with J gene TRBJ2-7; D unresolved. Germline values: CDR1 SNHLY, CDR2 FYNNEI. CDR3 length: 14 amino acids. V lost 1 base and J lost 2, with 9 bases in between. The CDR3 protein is CASSEGAPAYEQYF. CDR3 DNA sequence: TGTGCCAGCAGTGAAGGAGCGCCGGCCTACGAGCAGTACTTC.

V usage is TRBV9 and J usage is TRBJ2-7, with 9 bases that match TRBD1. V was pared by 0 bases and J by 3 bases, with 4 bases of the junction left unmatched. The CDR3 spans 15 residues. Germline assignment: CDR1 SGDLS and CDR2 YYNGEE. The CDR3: CASSVGTGDYYEQYF. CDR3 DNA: TGTGCCAGCAGCGTAGGGACAGGGGATTACTACGAGCAGTACTTC.

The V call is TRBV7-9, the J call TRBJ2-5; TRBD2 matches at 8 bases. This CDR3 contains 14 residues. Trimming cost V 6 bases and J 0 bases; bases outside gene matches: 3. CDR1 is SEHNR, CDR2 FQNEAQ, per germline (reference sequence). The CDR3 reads CASSRSGNQETQYF. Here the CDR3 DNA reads TGTGCCAGCAGTCGTAGCGGGAACCAAGAGACCCAGTACTTC.

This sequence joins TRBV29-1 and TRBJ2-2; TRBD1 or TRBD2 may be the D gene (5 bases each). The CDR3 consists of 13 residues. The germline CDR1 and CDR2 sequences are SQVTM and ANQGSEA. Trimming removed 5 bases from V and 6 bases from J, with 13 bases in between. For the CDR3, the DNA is TGCAGCGTTTTTATGTGGGACGCCGGGGAGCTGTTTTTT. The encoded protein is CSVFMWDAGELFF.

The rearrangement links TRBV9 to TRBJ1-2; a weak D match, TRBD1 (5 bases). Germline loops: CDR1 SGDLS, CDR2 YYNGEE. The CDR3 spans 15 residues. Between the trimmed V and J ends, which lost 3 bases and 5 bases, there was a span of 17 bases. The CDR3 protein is CASSAGTDYGYGYTF. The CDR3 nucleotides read TGTGCCAGCAGCGCAGGGACCGATTACGGGTATGGCTACACCTTC. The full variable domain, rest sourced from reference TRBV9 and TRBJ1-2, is DSGVTQTPKHLITATGQRVTLRCSPRSGDLSVYWYQQSLDQGLQFLIQYYNGEERAKGNILERFSAQQFPDLHSELNLSSLELGDSALYFCASSAGTDYGYGYTFGSGTRLTVV.

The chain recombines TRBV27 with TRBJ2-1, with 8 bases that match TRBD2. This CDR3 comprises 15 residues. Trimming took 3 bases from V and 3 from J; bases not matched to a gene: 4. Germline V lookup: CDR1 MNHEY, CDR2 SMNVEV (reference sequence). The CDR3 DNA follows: TGTGCCAGCAGTTTTTTAGCGGGAAACTACAATGAGCAGTTCTTC. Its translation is CASSFLAGNYNEQFF.